This TCR beta chain appears in the sequencing data of a study of T cell repertoires in cytomegalovirus infection. Study-level information: Matching HLA type and CMV infection were both indicated by public TCR beta signatures. Study-wide points: The study identified carriers of CMV plus the relevant HLA from cumulative public TCR beta family frequency.

Details on this clonotype: Antigen specificity is unknown.

TCRdb independently ran MiXCR on the reads; one entry per CDR3 protein. This sample has fewer than 550,000 distinct CDR3 sequences, with approximately 25% found just once. Trimming pared 5 bases from V and 1 base from J, leaving 21 bases between. The CDR3 spans 18 residues. The germline V gene encodes CDR1 SGHTA and CDR2 FQGNSA. The chain carries TRBV7-2 and TRBJ1-5, with D tentatively TRBD1 (5 bases). Sequencing was performed on PBMCs. This TCR was recovered from a human donor in good health (CMV status not recorded). Some clones in this sample may be carry-over from other donors' samples. CDR3 loop: CASSLGLMGGGSNQPQHF. The CDR3 coding sequence is TGTGCCAGCAGCCTCGGGCTCATGGGGGGAGGGAGCAATCAGCCCCAGCATTTT.